This section outlines one TCR beta chain sequence together with its context. Its antigen is not identified. The data belong to a study of cytomegalovirus exposure and HLA in healthy donors. Study-wide findings and caveats: Despite most TCR sequences being rare, some public TCRs occurred in many donors. In vitro checks showed that a few CMV-associated chains really do target CMV antigens. According to the study, 150 to 200 TCR beta chains were cytomegalovirus-associated. Subsequent analysis revealed that first-cohort TCR clusters tended to co-occur in the 130 or so validation repertoires.

V lost 6 bases and J lost 7; bases outside the gene matches: 2. Germline CDR1 is MNHEY and CDR2 is SMNVEV (reference sequence). This CDR3 contains 12 residues. Using immunoSEQ multiplex PCR, the repertoire was profiled, and TCRdb retains in-frame clones only, with some absent. The sample lists about 44,000 clones, roughly 93% occurring once. Sequencing was performed on PBMCs. The receptor was isolated from a woman between 18 and 30 years old in good health and CMV-seronegative. This rearrangement joins TRBV27 to TRBJ2-1; 8 positions match TRBD1. Here the CDR3 DNA reads TGTGCCAGCAGCCGGACAGGGAATGAGCAGTTCTTC. Translation gives CASSRTGNEQFF.